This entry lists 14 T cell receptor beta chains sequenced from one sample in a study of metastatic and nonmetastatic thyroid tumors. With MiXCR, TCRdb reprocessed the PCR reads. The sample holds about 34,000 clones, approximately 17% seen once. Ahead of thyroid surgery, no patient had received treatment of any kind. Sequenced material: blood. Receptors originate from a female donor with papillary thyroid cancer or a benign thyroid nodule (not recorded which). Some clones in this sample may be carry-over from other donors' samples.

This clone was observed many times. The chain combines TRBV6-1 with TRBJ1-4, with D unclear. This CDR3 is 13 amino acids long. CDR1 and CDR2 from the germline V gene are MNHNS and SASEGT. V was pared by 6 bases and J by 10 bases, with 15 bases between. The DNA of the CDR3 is TGTGCCAGCAGCCCCGTGGAGGGCGTAAAACTGTTTTTT. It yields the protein CASSPVEGVKLFF.

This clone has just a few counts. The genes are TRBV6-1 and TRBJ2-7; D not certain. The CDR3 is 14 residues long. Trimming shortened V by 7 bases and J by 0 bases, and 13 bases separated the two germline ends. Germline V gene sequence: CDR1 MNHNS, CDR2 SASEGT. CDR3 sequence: CASNPSPSSYEQYF. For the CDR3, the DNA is TGTGCCAGCAACCCAAGCCCCAGCTCCTACGAGCAGTACTTC.

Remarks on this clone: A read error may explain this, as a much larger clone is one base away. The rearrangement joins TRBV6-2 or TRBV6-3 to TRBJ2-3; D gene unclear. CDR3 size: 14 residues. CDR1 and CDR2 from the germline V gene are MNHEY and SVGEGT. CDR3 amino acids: CAGSYSQSTDTQYF. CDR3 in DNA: TGTGCCGGCAGTTACTCCCAGAGCACAGATACGCAGTATTTT.

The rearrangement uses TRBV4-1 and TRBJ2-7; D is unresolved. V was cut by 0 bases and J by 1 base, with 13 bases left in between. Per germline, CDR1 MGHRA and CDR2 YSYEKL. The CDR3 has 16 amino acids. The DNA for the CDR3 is TGCGCCAGCAGCCAAGAAAGTGCAAGGAGTTCCTACGAGCAGTACTTC. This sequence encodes CASSQESARSSYEQYF.

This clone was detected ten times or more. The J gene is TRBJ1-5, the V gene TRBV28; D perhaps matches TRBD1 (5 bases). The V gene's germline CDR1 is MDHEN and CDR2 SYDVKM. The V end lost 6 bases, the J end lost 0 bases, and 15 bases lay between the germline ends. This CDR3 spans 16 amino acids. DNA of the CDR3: TGTGCCAGCAGGGGGACGGAGCCTTATAGCAATCAGCCCCAGCATTTT. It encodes CASRGTEPYSNQPQHF.

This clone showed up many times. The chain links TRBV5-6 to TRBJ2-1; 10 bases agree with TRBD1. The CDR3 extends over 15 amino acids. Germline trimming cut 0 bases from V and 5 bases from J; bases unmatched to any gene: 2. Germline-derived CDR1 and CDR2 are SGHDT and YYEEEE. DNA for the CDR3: TGTGCCAGCAGCTTGGGAGGACAGGGGGACAATGAGCAGTTCTTC. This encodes CASSLGGQGDNEQFF.

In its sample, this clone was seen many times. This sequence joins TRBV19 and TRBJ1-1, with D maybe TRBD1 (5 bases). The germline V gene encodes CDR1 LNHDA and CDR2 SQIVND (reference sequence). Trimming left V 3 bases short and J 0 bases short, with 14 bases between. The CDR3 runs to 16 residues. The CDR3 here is CASSMGPRQMNTEAFF. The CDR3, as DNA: TGTGCCAGTAGTATGGGACCCCGGCAGATGAACACTGAAGCTTTCTTT.

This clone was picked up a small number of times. The CDR3 DNA reads as TGTGCCACCAGCGACCCGGGACAGACTGGCTCTTCTAGCTACACCTTC. Translating it yields CATSDPGQTGSSSYTF. The genes are TRBV15 and TRBJ1-2, with TRBD1 matching 7 bases. This CDR3 contains 16 residues. V trimming: 5 bases; J trimming: 9 bases; junction bases outside the gene matches: 18. Germline values: CDR1 LNHNV, CDR2 YYDKDF (reference sequence). The variable domain in full, with the rest retrieved from reference TRBV15 and TRBJ1-2, is DAMVIQNPRYQVTQFGKPVTLSCSQTLNHNVMYWYQQKSSQAPKLLFHYYDKDFNNEADTPDNFQSRRPNTSFCFLDIRSPGLGDTAMYLCATSDPGQTGSSSYTFGSGTRLTVV.

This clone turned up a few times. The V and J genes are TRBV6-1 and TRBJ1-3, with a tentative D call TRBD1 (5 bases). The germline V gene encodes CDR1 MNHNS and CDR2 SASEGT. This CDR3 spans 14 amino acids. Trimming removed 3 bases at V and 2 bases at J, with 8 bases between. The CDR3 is CASSEQGTGNTIYF. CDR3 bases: TGTGCCAGCAGTGAGCAGGGCACTGGAAACACCATATATTTT.

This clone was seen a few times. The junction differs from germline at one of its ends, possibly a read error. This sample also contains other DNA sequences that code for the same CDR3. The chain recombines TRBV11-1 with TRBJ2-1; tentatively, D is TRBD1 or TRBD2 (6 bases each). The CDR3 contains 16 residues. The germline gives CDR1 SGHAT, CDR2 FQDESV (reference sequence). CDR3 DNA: TGTGCCAGTAGCTCAACGGGGGCCCCCCAGAACAATGAGCAGTTCTTC. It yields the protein CASSSTGAPQNNEQFF.

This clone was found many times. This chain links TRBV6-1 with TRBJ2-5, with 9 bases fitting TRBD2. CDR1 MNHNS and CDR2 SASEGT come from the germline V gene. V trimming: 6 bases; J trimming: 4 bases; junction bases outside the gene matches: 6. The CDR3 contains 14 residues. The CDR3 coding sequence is TGTGCCAGCAGCTTTAGCGGGGGCCGAGAGACCCAGTACTTC. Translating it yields CASSFSGGRETQYF.

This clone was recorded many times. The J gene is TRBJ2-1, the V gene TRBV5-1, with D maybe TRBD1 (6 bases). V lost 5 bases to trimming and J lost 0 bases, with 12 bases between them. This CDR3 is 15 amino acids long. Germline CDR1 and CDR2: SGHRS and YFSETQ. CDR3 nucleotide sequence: TGCGCCAGCAGTTTCCGACAGGACTCCTACAATGAGCAGTTCTTC. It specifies CASSFRQDSYNEQFF.

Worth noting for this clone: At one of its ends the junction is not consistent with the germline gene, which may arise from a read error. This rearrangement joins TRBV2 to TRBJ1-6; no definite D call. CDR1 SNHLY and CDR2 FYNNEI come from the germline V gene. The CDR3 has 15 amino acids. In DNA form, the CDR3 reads TGTGCCATCACGACCTTCGGACTAAGCAATTCACTCCTCCACTTT. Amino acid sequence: CAITTFGLSNSLLHF.

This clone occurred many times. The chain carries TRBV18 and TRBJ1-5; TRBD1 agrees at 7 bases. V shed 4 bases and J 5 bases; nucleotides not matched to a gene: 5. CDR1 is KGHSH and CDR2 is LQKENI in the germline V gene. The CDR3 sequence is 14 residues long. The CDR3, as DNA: TGTGCCAGCTCACAGGGGGCAAGGGATCAGCCCCAGCATTTT. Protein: CASSQGARDQPQHF.